The clone carrying this T cell receptor beta chain was picked up many times. Unique molecular identifiers were used to barcode this TCRbeta library. TCRdb passed the PCR reads through MiXCR, listing each CDR3 protein once. This sample has 250,000 to 300,000 distinct CDR3 sequences, with 9.9% found just once. The record originates from a study of T-cell reconstitution after alpha-beta-depleted transplantation in children. Germline CDR1 reads SGHRS; CDR2 reads YFSETQ. V lost 7 bases and J 5 bases, leaving 10 bases between the germline ends. This CDR3 has 13 amino acids. The rearrangement joins TRBV5-1 to TRBJ1-6, with D possibly being TRBD1 (5 bases). Sample: PBMCs from the stem cell graft donor, taken from the stem cell graft. This clonotype was obtained from a human donor who donated a stem cell graft to a child with SCID. The CDR3 is CASGDRDNSPLHF. The CDR3 region has the DNA TGCGCCAGCGGGGACCGTGATAATTCACCCCTCCACTTT.